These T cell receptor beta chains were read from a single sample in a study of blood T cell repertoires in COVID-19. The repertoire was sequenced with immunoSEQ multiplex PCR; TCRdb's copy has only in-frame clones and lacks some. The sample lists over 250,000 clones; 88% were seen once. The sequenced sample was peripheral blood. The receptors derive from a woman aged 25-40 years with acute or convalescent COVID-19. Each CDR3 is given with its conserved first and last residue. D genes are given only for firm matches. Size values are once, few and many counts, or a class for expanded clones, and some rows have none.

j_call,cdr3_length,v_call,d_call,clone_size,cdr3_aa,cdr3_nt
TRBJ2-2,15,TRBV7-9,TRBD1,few,CASSLGDRNTGELFF,TGTGCCAGCAGCCTAGGGGACAGAAACACCGGGGAGCTGTTTTTT
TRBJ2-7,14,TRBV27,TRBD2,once,CASSLAGGDFEQYF,TGTGCCAGCAGTCTAGCGGGAGGGGACTTCGAGCAGTACTTC
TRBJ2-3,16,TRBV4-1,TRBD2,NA,CASSQGVGSGADTQYF,TGCGCCAGCAGCCAAGGAGTGGGTAGCGGGGCAGATACGCAGTATTTT
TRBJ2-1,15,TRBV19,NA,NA,CASSNPGSLLYEQFF,TGTGCCAGTAGCAACCCGGGATCCTTGTTGTATGAGCAGTTCTTC
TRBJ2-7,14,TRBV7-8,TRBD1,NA,CASSLTGTGHEQYF,TGTGCCAGCAGCCTGACCGGGACAGGGCACGAGCAGTACTTC
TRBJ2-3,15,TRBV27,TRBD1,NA,CASSLRQGPTDTQYF,TGTGCCAGCAGCCTCCGACAGGGCCCCACAGATACGCAGTATTTT
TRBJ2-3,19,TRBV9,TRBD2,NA,CASSRRLLAGGDNTDTQYF,TGTGCCAGCAGCCGACGTCTTCTAGCGGGAGGAGATAACACAGATACGCAGTATTTT
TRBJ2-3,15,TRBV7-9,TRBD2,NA,CASSLGGRVTDTQYF,TGTGCCAGCAGCTTAGGAGGGAGGGTTACAGATACGCAGTATTTT
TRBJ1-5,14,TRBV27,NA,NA,CASSLTGGNQPQHF,TGTGCCAGCAGTTTGACGGGTGGCAATCAGCCCCAGCATTTT
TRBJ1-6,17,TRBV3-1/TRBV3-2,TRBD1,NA,CASSHLWGGQGSSPLHF,TGTGCCAGCAGCCATCTGTGGGGGGGACAGGGTTCTTCACCCCTCCACTTT
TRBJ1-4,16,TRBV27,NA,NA,CASSPSDWATNEKLFF,TGTGCCAGCAGTCCCTCAGACTGGGCAACTAATGAAAAACTGTTTTTT
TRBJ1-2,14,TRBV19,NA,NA,CASSIESRSPGHTF,TGTGCCAGTAGTATAGAGTCCAGGTCCCCTGGCCACACCTTC
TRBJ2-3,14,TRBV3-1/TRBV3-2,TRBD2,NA,CASSRIAGLSTQYF,TGTGCCAGCAGCCGGATAGCGGGACTGAGTACGCAGTATTTT
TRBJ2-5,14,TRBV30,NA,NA,CAWDRSPLKETQYF,TGTGCCTGGGATCGGAGCCCTTTGAAAGAGACCCAGTACTTC
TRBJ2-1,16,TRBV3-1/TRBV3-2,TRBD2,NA,CASSQASGRATNEQFF,TGTGCCAGCAGCCAAGCTAGCGGGAGGGCCACGAATGAGCAGTTCTTC
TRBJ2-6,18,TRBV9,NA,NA,CASSVGLGRNSGANVLTF,TGTGCCAGCAGCGTAGGTTTGGGCAGGAACTCTGGGGCCAACGTCCTGACTTTC
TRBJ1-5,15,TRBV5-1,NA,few,CASSSSGHDSQPQHF,TGCGCCAGCAGCTCTTCCGGACATGATAGTCAGCCCCAGCATTTT
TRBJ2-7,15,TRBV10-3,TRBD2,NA,CAISGLSGSSYEQYF,TGTGCCATCAGTGGACTTAGCGGGAGCTCCTACGAGCAGTACTTC
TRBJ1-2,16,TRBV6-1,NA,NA,CASSERAAQFKRGYTF,TGTGCCAGCAGTGAACGCGCAGCACAGTTCAAGAGAGGCTACACCTTC
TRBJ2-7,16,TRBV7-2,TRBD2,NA,CASSLVGPSGSYEQYF,TGTGCCAGCAGCTTAGTAGGTCCTAGCGGGAGCTACGAGCAGTACTTC
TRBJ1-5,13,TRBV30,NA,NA,CAWSAGLNQPQHF,TGTGCCTGGAGTGCAGGGCTTAATCAGCCCCAGCATTTT
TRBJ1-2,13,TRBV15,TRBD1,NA,CATAGQGLYGYTF,TGTGCCACCGCGGGACAGGGCCTCTATGGCTACACCTTC
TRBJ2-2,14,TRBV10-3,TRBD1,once,CAISDTGGGGELFF,TGTGCCATCAGTGACACAGGGGGCGGCGGGGAGCTGTTTTTT
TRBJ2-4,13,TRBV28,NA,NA,CASSPPPLNIQYF,TGTGCCAGCAGTCCCCCCCCCTTAAACATTCAGTACTTC
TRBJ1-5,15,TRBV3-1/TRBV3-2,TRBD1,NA,CASSQDSRGLQPQHF,TGTGCCAGCAGCCAAGATTCCAGGGGGCTTCAGCCCCAGCATTTT
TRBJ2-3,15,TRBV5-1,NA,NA,CASSLAAARTDTQYF,TGCGCCAGCAGCTTGGCAGCGGCCCGCACAGATACGCAGTATTTT
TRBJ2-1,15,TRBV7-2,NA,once,CASSPPGLPSNEQFF,TGTGCCAGCAGCCCCCCCGGACTACCCTCCAATGAGCAGTTCTTC
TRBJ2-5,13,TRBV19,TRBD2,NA,CASSGRARETQYF,TGTGCCAGTAGTGGGAGGGCCAGAGAGACCCAGTACTTC
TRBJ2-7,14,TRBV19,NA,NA,CASSIRQEAYEQYF,TGTGCCAGTAGTATCCGACAGGAGGCCTACGAGCAGTACTTC
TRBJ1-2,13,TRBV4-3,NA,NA,CASSHQGTYGYTF,TGCGCCAGCAGCCATCAGGGGACCTATGGCTACACCTTC
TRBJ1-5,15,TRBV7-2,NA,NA,CASSLDNFSNQPQHF,TGTGCCAGCAGCTTAGATAACTTTAGCAATCAGCCCCAGCATTTT
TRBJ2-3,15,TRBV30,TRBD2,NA,CAWKSRLAYTDTQYF,TGTGCCTGGAAGTCGCGACTAGCTTACACAGATACGCAGTATTTT
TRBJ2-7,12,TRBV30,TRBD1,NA,CAWSRQGGEQYF,TGTGCCTGGAGTCGACAGGGGGGCGAGCAGTACTTC
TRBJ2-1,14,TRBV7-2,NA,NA,CASSLHISYNEQFF,TGTGCCAGCAGCTTACACATCTCCTACAATGAGCAGTTCTTC
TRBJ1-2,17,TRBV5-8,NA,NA,CASSLVGGAAQGYGYTF,TGTGCCAGCAGCTTGGTGGGGGGTGCTGCCCAAGGCTATGGCTACACCTTC
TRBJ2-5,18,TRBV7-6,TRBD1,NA,CASSLAFRDSGSKETQYF,TGTGCCAGCAGCTTAGCCTTCCGGGACAGTGGGTCAAAAGAGACCCAGTACTTC
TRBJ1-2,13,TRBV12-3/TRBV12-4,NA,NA,CASSTGSNYGYTF,TGTGCCAGCAGTACCGGGAGTAACTATGGCTACACCTTC
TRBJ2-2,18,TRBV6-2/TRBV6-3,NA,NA,CASSPDPGHRGQTGELFF,TGTGCCAGCAGTCCGGATCCGGGACACCGGGGCCAAACCGGGGAGCTGTTTTTT
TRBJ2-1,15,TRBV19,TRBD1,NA,CASSARQGGFHEQFF,TGTGCCAGTAGTGCCCGACAGGGCGGTTTCCATGAGCAGTTCTTC
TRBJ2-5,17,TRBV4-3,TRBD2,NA,CASSQGTGLAGEETQYF,TGCGCCAGCAGCCAGGGAACCGGACTAGCGGGAGAAGAGACCCAGTACTTC
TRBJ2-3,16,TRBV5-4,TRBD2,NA,CASSGRTRKNTDTQYF,TGTGCCAGCAGCGGTCGGACTAGAAAAAACACAGATACGCAGTATTTT
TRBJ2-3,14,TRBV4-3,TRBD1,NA,CASSLGRRGDTQYF,TGCGCCAGCAGCCTCGGGCGCAGGGGGGATACGCAGTATTTT
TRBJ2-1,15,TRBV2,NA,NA,CASSEGAGAKNEQFF,TGTGCCAGCAGTGAGGGGGCAGGAGCAAAGAATGAGCAGTTCTTC
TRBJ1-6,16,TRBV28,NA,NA,CASSLPAGWDNSPLHF,TGTGCCAGCAGTTTACCCGCAGGGTGGGATAATTCACCCCTCCACTTT
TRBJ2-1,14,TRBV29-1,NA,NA,CSVERQGGYNEQFF,TGCAGCGTTGAAAGGCAGGGGGGATACAATGAGCAGTTCTTC